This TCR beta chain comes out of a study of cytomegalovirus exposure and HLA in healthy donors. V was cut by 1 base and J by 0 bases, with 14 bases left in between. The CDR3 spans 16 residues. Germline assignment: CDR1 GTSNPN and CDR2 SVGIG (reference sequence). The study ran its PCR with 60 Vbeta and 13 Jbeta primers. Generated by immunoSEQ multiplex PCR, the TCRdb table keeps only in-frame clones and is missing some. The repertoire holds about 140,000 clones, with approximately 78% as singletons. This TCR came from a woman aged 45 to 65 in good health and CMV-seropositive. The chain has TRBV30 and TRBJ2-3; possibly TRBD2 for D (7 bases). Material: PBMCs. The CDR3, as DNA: TGTGCCTGGAGTGGCGGGGGCTCACCTAGCACAGATACGCAGTATTTT. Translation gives CAWSGGGSPSTDTQYF.